The next 29 T cell receptor beta chains were all read from a single sample in a study of PD-L1 blockade in urothelial cancer (dated by TCRdb to about 2017). The sample's time point, from its label and the paper: peripheral blood 6 weeks after treatment start. The library relied on the immunoSEQ multiplex PCR assay. TCRdb retrieved this table from immuneACCESS and kept in-frame rearrangements only. Not all clones are present; in checked studies, unresolved V genes account for under half, and no reason is known for the remainder. The sample table shows approximately 110,000 clones, and 75% to 95% are seen once. Of the sample, 3% to 4.5% is held by the ten largest clones. The source was PBMCs, collected around atezolizumab (anti-PD-L1) treatment. The receptors here all came from a man in his sixties with urothelial cancer.

CDR3 DNA sequence: TGTGCCAGTAGGGATAGCGGGGCCCCTCAGGAGACCCAGTACTTC. Its protein product is CASRDSGAPQETQYF. The chain carries TRBV19 and TRBJ2-5, with 8 bases that match TRBD2. V was pared by 6 bases and J by 5 bases, with 11 bases of the junction left unmatched. Per germline, CDR1 LNHDA and CDR2 SQIVND (reference sequence). This CDR3 comprises 15 residues.

The rearrangement uses TRBV18 and TRBJ1-3; 9 bases map to TRBD1. The CDR3 totals 18 residues. V lost 7 bases and J lost 0; bases outside the gene matches: 13. Germline V gene data show CDR1 as KGHSH and CDR2 as LQKENI. The CDR3 sequence is CASFNAGTGRSSGNTIYF. In DNA, the CDR3 is TGTGCCAGCTTCAATGCGGGGACAGGGCGAAGCTCTGGAAACACCATATATTTT.

The chain couples TRBV19 to TRBJ2-2; tentative D call: TRBD1 (6 bases). The CDR3 totals 14 residues. The V end was cut by 2 bases, the J end by 4 bases, with 8 bases between. Germline V gives CDR1 LNHDA, CDR2 SQIVND (reference sequence). Here the CDR3 reads CASSITGLTGELFF. DNA for the CDR3: TGTGCCAGTAGTATAACAGGGCTCACCGGGGAGCTGTTTTTT.

The CDR3 nucleotides read TGTGCCAGCTCAAAACTACCTGCAAGCTCCTACAATGAGCAGTTCTTC. It codes for CASSKLPASSYNEQFF. The genes are TRBV18 and TRBJ2-1; D gene ambiguous. CDR3 length: 16 residues. V lost 5 bases, J lost 0 bases, and 14 bases lay in between. The germline gives CDR1 KGHSH, CDR2 LQKENI. Filled out from reference TRBV18 and TRBJ2-1, the complete variable domain reads NAGVMQNPRHLVRRRGQEARLRCSPMKGHSHVYWYRQLPEEGLKFMVYLQKENIIDESGMPKERFSAEFPKEGPSILRIQQVVRGDSAAYFCASSKLPASSYNEQFFGPGTRLTVL.

A few counts support this clone. This sequence joins TRBV7-9 and TRBJ2-5; no reliable D call. Germline V lookup: CDR1 SEHNR, CDR2 FQNEAQ (reference sequence). V was clipped by 5 bases and J by 2 bases, with 3 bases between them. The CDR3 covers 11 residues. Here the CDR3 DNA reads TGTGCCAGCAGCCTACAAGAGACCCAGTACTTC. Translating gives CASSLQETQYF.

This rearrangement joins TRBV5-4 to TRBJ2-3; 10 bases align to TRBD2. CDR3 length: 17 amino acids. Losses at the gene ends were 0 bases for V and 6 bases for J; bases not matched to a gene: 10. The V gene's germline CDR1 is SGHNT and CDR2 YYREEE (reference sequence). CDR3 DNA sequence: TGTGCCAGCAGCTTGGGGACTAGCGGCGGGGGTAAGGATACGCAGTATTTT. Amino acids: CASSLGTSGGGKDTQYF. Looking up the rest from reference TRBV5-4 and TRBJ2-3 gives the full variable domain: ETGVTQSPTHLIKTRGQQVTLRCSSQSGHNTVSWYQQALGQGPQFIFQYYREEENGRGNFPPRFSGLQFPNYSSELNVNALELDDSALYLCASSLGTSGGGKDTQYFGPGTRLTVL.

This chain uses TRBV9 with TRBJ2-7; D uncertain. The V end lost 0 bases, the J end lost 6 bases, and 10 bases lay between the germline ends. Germline lookup yields CDR1 SGDLS and CDR2 YYNGEE. This CDR3 region has 13 residues. CDR3 in amino acids: CASSVGSKGEQYF. CDR3 bases: TGTGCCAGCAGCGTAGGGAGTAAAGGCGAGCAGTACTTC.

V is TRBV9 and J is TRBJ2-5, with a possible D match to TRBD1 (6 bases). With 4 bases removed from V and 2 bases from J, the gap between germline ends came to 12 bases. Germline V gene sequence: CDR1 SGDLS, CDR2 YYNGEE. This CDR3 is built from 14 residues. CDR3 DNA: TGTGCCAGCAGCCCCAGACAGGAGCAAGAGACCCAGTACTTC. Translated: CASSPRQEQETQYF.

The chain uses TRBV5-4 and TRBJ2-7; tentatively, D is TRBD2 (5 bases). The CDR3 runs 15 residues. The V and J ends lost 4 bases and 5 bases respectively, with 19 bases between them. Looked up from germline, CDR1 is SGHNT and CDR2 is YYREEE (reference sequence). The CDR3 here is CASSPMTGRVHEQYF. As DNA, the CDR3 is TGTGCCAGCAGCCCAATGACGGGAAGGGTTCACGAGCAGTACTTC.

The V call is TRBV19, the J call TRBJ2-3, with TRBD2 identical over 9 bases. Germline trimming cut 8 bases from V and 2 bases from J; bases unmatched to any gene: 8. The germline gives CDR1 LNHDA, CDR2 SQIVND (reference sequence). This CDR3 is 15 amino acids long. The CDR3 DNA reads as TGTGCCAGTTCAGAAAGCGGGGGGATCACAGATACGCAGTATTTT. It encodes CASSESGGITDTQYF.

V gene TRBV6-5 combines with J gene TRBJ2-2, with 8 bases that match TRBD1. V trimming: 4 bases; J trimming: 3 bases; junction bases outside the gene matches: 4. CDR1 MNHEY and CDR2 SVGAGI come from the germline V gene. There are 15 residues in the CDR3. The CDR3 spells CASSSPTGDTGELFF. The CDR3 region has the DNA TGTGCCAGCAGTTCGCCGACAGGGGACACCGGGGAGCTGTTTTTT.

The rearrangement joins TRBV25-1 to TRBJ2-5; 7 bases line up with TRBD1. The better agreement between TRBJ2-7 and the DNA end casts doubt on the J call. The CDR3 contains 14 residues. CDR1 is MGHDK, CDR2 SYGVNS, per germline. CDR3 sequence reads: CASSESTGNYEQYF. DNA for the CDR3: TGTGCCAGCAGTGAATCGACAGGGAATTACGAGCAGTACTTC.

The chain couples TRBV2 to TRBJ1-4; 9 bases are a match to TRBD1. With 7 bases clipped from V and 7 bases from J, the junction kept 4 bases outside the gene matches. This CDR3 contains 13 residues. Germline V lookup: CDR1 SNHLY, CDR2 FYNNEI. The CDR3 is CASTGTGSEKLFF. The CDR3 nucleotides read TGTGCCAGCACCGGGACAGGGAGTGAAAAACTGTTTTTT.

The V gene is TRBV19, the J gene TRBJ1-5; D remains unclear. Germline V gene sequence: CDR1 LNHDA, CDR2 SQIVND (reference sequence). The CDR3 extends over 16 amino acids. V lost 3 bases and J lost 0, with 12 bases in between. The CDR3: CASSIIAVVSNQPQHF. In DNA, the CDR3 is TGTGCCAGTAGTATCATCGCGGTGGTTAGCAATCAGCCCCAGCATTTT.

The chain links TRBV7-9 to TRBJ2-7, with D tentatively TRBD2 (6 bases). The CDR3 spans 15 residues. Germline-derived CDR1 and CDR2 are SEHNR and FQNEAQ (reference sequence). V lost 1 base to trimming and J lost 3 bases, with 13 bases between them. The CDR3 bases are TGTGCCAGCAGCTTAGAGGGAGGAAGCATCTACGAGCAGTACTTC. It encodes CASSLEGGSIYEQYF.

The rearrangement joins TRBV5-4 to TRBJ1-2; D gene uncertain. The germline V gene encodes CDR1 SGHNT and CDR2 YYREEE (reference sequence). This CDR3 region has 13 residues. V lost 3 bases, J lost 3 bases, and 9 bases lay in between. The CDR3, as DNA: TGTGCCAGCAGCTCCACAGCCTACTATGGCTACACCTTC. This gives the protein CASSSTAYYGYTF.

V gene TRBV30 combines with J gene TRBJ1-2, with D maybe TRBD1 (6 bases). V lost 0 bases and J lost 4, with 21 bases in between. CDR1 is GTSNPN and CDR2 is SVGIG in the germline V gene (reference sequence). The CDR3 length is 17 residues. The CDR3 nucleotides read TGTGCCTGGAGTGTAACCGGAACGGGACACCTCTTCTATGGCTACACCTTC. It is translated as CAWSVTGTGHLFYGYTF.

V is TRBV5-1 and J is TRBJ1-1, with TRBD1 identical over 9 bases. The CDR3 has 14 amino acids. In germline, CDR1 is SGHRS, CDR2 YFSETQ. Unmatched junction bases numbered 7, after V lost 4 bases and J lost 6 bases. The DNA of the CDR3 is TGCGCCAGCAGCATCGGGACAGGGAATGCTGAAGCTTTCTTT. Residues: CASSIGTGNAEAFF.

The V and J genes are TRBV5-4 and TRBJ1-4; D unclear. Germline lookup yields CDR1 SGHNT and CDR2 YYREEE (reference sequence). Trimming removed 2 bases from V and 3 bases from J, with 5 bases in between. This CDR3 has 13 residues. CDR3 bases: TGTGCCAGCAGCTTACAGTCTAATGAAAAACTGTTTTTT. Its translation: CASSLQSNEKLFF.

CDR3 DNA sequence: TGTGCCAGCAGGCTTCTCTCTGCCATCACAGGAGAAGCTTTCTTT. Translation: CASRLLSAITGEAFF. The rearrangement joins TRBV2 to TRBJ1-1; a possible D gene is TRBD1 (5 bases). Trimming shortened V by 6 bases and J by 8 bases, and 22 bases separated the two germline ends. Germline V gene lookup returns CDR1 SNHLY and CDR2 FYNNEI. The CDR3 totals 15 residues. The full variable domain, rest sourced from reference TRBV2 and TRBJ1-1, is EPEVTQTPSHQVTQMGQEVILRCVPISNHLYFYWYRQILGQKVEFLVSFYNNEISEKSEIFDDQFSVERPDGSNFTLKIRSTKLEDSAMYFCASRLLSAITGEAFFGQGTRLTVV.

The chain has TRBV2 and TRBJ1-1; D gene ambiguous. This CDR3 region has 14 residues. Germline assignment: CDR1 SNHLY and CDR2 FYNNEI. V lost 7 bases and J lost 5, with 17 bases in between. The CDR3 DNA sequence: TGTGCCAGCAACTATCGGACCGGCGGGACTGAAGCTTTCTTT. It translates to CASNYRTGGTEAFF. Using reference TRBV2 and TRBJ1-1 for the parts outside the CDR3, the full variable domain is EPEVTQTPSHQVTQMGQEVILRCVPISNHLYFYWYRQILGQKVEFLVSFYNNEISEKSEIFDDQFSVERPDGSNFTLKIRSTKLEDSAMYFCASNYRTGGTEAFFGQGTRLTVV.

The chain recombines TRBV7-2 with TRBJ2-7; TRBD2 aligns across 11 bases. Germline CDR1 SGHTA, CDR2 FQGNSA. V dropped 3 bases and J dropped 6; count of bases not matched to a gene: 4. This CDR3 is built from 14 residues. DNA for the CDR3: TGTGCCAGCAGCTTCAGCACTAGCGGGGGCGAGCAGTACTTC. Its translation: CASSFSTSGGEQYF. The variable domain in full, with the rest retrieved from reference TRBV7-2 and TRBJ2-7, is GAGVSQSPSNKVTEKGKDVELRCDPISGHTALYWYRQSLGQGLEFLIYFQGNSAPDKSGLPSDRFSAERTGGSVSTLTIQRTQQEDSAVYLCASSFSTSGGEQYFGPGTRLTVT.

This clone was seen a single time. CDR3 sequence: CASSLGSSGNQPQHF. The CDR3 nucleotides are TGCGCCAGCAGCTTGGGGAGCAGTGGCAATCAGCCCCAGCATTTT. V is TRBV5-1 and J is TRBJ1-5; D gene unclear. The CDR3 runs 15 residues. The germline V and J ends were trimmed by 0 bases and 2 bases, with 9 bases remaining between them. CDR1 and CDR2 from the germline V gene are SGHRS and YFSETQ.

The chain employs TRBV5-1 and TRBJ2-3, with 13 positions matching TRBD2. V trimming: 3 bases; J trimming: 4 bases; junction bases outside the gene matches: 2. Germline assignment: CDR1 SGHRS and CDR2 YFSETQ. The CDR3 runs 15 residues. This chain's CDR3 is CASSSTSGRSDTQYF. The CDR3 region has the DNA TGCGCCAGCAGCTCGACTAGCGGGAGGTCAGATACGCAGTATTTT. The full variable domain, in which reference TRBV5-1 and TRBJ2-3 provide the parts outside the CDR3, is KAGVTQTPRYLIKTRGQQVTLSCSPISGHRSVSWYQQTPGQGLQFLFEYFSETQRNKGNFPGRFSGRQFSNSRSEMNVSTLELGDSALYLCASSSTSGRSDTQYFGPGTRLTVL.

The V call is TRBV5-6, the J call TRBJ2-3; TRBD1 might be the D (6 bases). The V gene lost 3 bases and the J gene lost 0 bases, with 14 bases spanning the gap. This CDR3 is built from 16 residues. Germline CDR1 is SGHDT and CDR2 is YYEEEE. CDR3 coding DNA: TGTGCCAGCAGCTCAACCCGGACAGCTAGCACAGATACGCAGTATTTT. Translation: CASSSTRTASTDTQYF.

J is TRBJ2-7 and V is TRBV5-6; no clear D. V was clipped by 5 bases and J by 4 bases, with 10 bases between them. Germline V CDR1 and CDR2: SGHDT, YYEEEE. CDR3 length equals 12 residues. The CDR3 spells CASSRHSYEQYF. CDR3 nucleotide sequence: TGTGCCAGCAGTAGACACAGTTACGAGCAGTACTTC.

The chain links TRBV29-1 to TRBJ1-2; D not resolved. V lost 2 bases, J lost 8 bases, and 18 bases lay in between. This CDR3 contains 14 residues. Germline-derived CDR1 and CDR2 are SQVTM and ANQGSEA. CDR3 sequence: CSVESVPGGNGYTF. The CDR3, as DNA: TGCAGCGTTGAATCCGTACCGGGAGGGAACGGCTACACCTTC.

The chain is built from TRBV11-2 and TRBJ2-3; D gene uncertain. Trimming left V 3 bases short and J 0 bases short, with 7 bases between. CDR1 SGHAT and CDR2 FQNNGV come from the germline V gene. The CDR3 has 14 residues. The CDR3 DNA reads TGTGCCAGCAGCTTTGTTACTAGCACAGATACGCAGTATTTT. It codes for CASSFVTSTDTQYF.

The chain carries TRBV5-1 and TRBJ2-7, with a possible D match to TRBD2 (5 bases). Germline assignment: CDR1 SGHRS and CDR2 YFSETQ. Trimming took 0 bases from V and 5 from J, leaving 6 bases between them. This CDR3 is 12 amino acids long. CDR3 amino acids: CASSLVSDEQYF. In nucleotides, the CDR3 is TGCGCCAGCAGCTTGGTTAGCGACGAGCAGTACTTC.